These 2 T cell receptor beta chains came from one sample sequenced in a study of T cell responses to AZD1222 COVID-19 vaccine. This table comes from immunoSEQ multiplex PCR, and its TCRdb copy is limited to in-frame clones, with some not included. The data contain more than 120,000 clones, roughly 91% of them singletons. The specimen comprised peripheral blood, sampled on day 0 of AZD1222 vaccination. The receptors stem from an adult in good health.

The chain recombines TRBV5-1 with TRBJ2-1, with D perhaps TRBD1 (5 bases). The CDR3 is 15 residues long. Germline V gives CDR1 SGHRS, CDR2 YFSETQ. Between the trimmed V and J ends, which lost 7 bases and 0 bases, there was a span of 14 bases. CDR3 nucleotides: TGCGCCAGCTCCGAGGACAACCTCTCCTACAATGAGCAGTTCTTC. As protein: CASSEDNLSYNEQFF.

The J gene is TRBJ2-3, the V gene TRBV25-1, with a tentative D call TRBD1 (6 bases). CDR1 MGHDK and CDR2 SYGVNS come from the germline V gene. This CDR3 has 18 amino acids. The V gene lost 5 bases and the J gene lost 9 bases, with 30 bases spanning the gap. The CDR3: CASSQGRDNRAAGRTQYF. As DNA, the CDR3 is TGTGCCAGCAGTCAGGGCCGGGACAACCGAGCCGCAGGGAGAACGCAGTATTTT.